Below are 17 T cell receptor beta chains sequenced from a single sample in a study of T-cell reconstitution after alpha-beta-depleted transplantation in children. General observations from the study: One year after transplant, T-cell counts and diversity came mostly from newly produced T cells.

No antigen has been identified for these receptors. Unique molecular identifiers were incorporated when the TCRbeta library was constructed. Each CDR3 protein is one row after TCRdb ran MiXCR on the PCR reads. The table records about 300,000 distinct CDR3 sequences, less than 9.5% of them present only once. The sample in question was peripheral blood, obtained 360 days after TCRalphabeta/CD19-depleted stem cell transplant. These receptors originate from a female patient between 2 and 15 years old who had a stem cell transplant for Fanconi anemia, so the T cells may come from the graft donor.

The chain combines TRBV20-1 with TRBJ1-5; maybe TRBD1 (5 bases). Trimming shortened V by 6 bases and J by 2 bases, and 17 bases separated the two germline ends. Germline V lookup: CDR1 DFQATT, CDR2 SNEGSKA (reference sequence). The CDR3 totals 15 residues. The DNA for the CDR3 is TGCAGTGCCCAACTCGGGTGGGGGGGCAATCAGCCCCAGCATTTT. Residues: CSAQLGWGGNQPQHF.

This clonotype was detected ten times or more. The gene calls are TRBV12-3 or TRBV12-4 and TRBJ2-1; 10 nucleotides match TRBD2. J gave up 2 bases and V 7 bases, and 8 bases lay outside the gene matches. This CDR3 has 16 residues. CDR3 in DNA: TGTGCCAGCACATTAGCGGGGGGAGTTACCTACAATGAGCAGTTCTTC. This encodes CASTLAGGVTYNEQFF.

This clonotype was counted between two and nine times. The chain joins TRBV2 to TRBJ2-1; 9 bases are a match to TRBD2. The germline CDR1 and CDR2 sequences are SNHLY and FYNNEI. V shed 4 bases, J shed 4 bases, and the junction held 5 bases outside the gene matches. The CDR3 contains 15 residues. CDR3 protein: CASSVQRGEYNEQFF. The CDR3 region has the DNA TGTGCCAGCAGTGTCCAGCGGGGGGAATACAATGAGCAGTTCTTC.

This clonotype has a count of ten or more. V gene TRBV7-2 combines with J gene TRBJ1-2, with a possible D match to TRBD1 (5 bases). Trimming cost V 0 bases and J 7 bases, with 9 bases left between them. This CDR3 contains 13 residues. CDR1 and CDR2 (germline): SGHTA, FQGNSA. The CDR3 bases are TGTGCCAGCAGCTTAGCATTCGGGGGTGGCTACACCTTC. Protein sequence: CASSLAFGGGYTF.

This clonotype was detected many times. V gene TRBV20-1 combines with J gene TRBJ2-7; D is perhaps TRBD1 (6 bases). Germline V gene sequence: CDR1 DFQATT, CDR2 SNEGSKA (reference sequence). V dropped 6 bases and J dropped 0 bases, with 30 bases sitting between them. The CDR3 is 19 residues long. The CDR3 reads CSALEIPGHPILNSYEQYF. Written as DNA, the CDR3 is TGCAGTGCACTTGAGATTCCGGGACACCCAATATTAAACTCCTACGAGCAGTACTTC.

At least ten counts were recorded for this clonotype. V is TRBV20-1 and J is TRBJ2-3, with 9 positions matching TRBD2. V lost 3 bases and J lost 2; bases outside the gene matches: 6. The CDR3 contains 15 residues. Germline CDR1 reads DFQATT; CDR2 reads SNEGSKA (reference sequence). CDR3 DNA: TGCAGTGCTAGCCCCCTAGCGGGGATCACAGATACGCAGTATTTT. Translated, it gives CSASPLAGITDTQYF.

This clonotype has a handful of counts. The chain combines TRBV20-1 with TRBJ2-7; D is unclear. Between the trimmed V and J ends, which lost 5 bases and 6 bases, there was a span of 11 bases. Germline CDR1 DFQATT, CDR2 SNEGSKA (reference sequence). The CDR3 totals 11 residues. DNA for the CDR3: TGCAGTGCTTCAAGTGGACCCGAGCAGTACGTC. This translates into CSASSGPEQYV.

This clonotype appeared a few times. V usage is TRBV20-1 and J usage is TRBJ1-1; D unclear. Trimming took off 6 bases at V and 1 base at J, with 21 bases between the two ends. The germline gives CDR1 DFQATT, CDR2 SNEGSKA (reference sequence). The CDR3 sequence is 16 residues long. The DNA of the CDR3 is TGCAGTGCCAGACTTCTAGGGTGGTTATGGAACACTGAAGCTTTCTTT. It yields the protein CSARLLGWLWNTEAFF.

There are many counts of this clonotype. The chain has TRBV7-6 and TRBJ1-5; D is ambiguous. CDR3 length equals 13 residues. The germline V and J ends were trimmed by 5 bases and 4 bases, with 9 bases remaining between them. Per germline, CDR1 SGHVS and CDR2 FNYEAQ. The CDR3 region is CASSQQPNQPQHF. The CDR3 DNA follows: TGTGCCAGCAGCCAACAGCCGAATCAGCCCCAGCATTTT.

This clonotype was recorded at least ten times. The gene calls are TRBV24-1 and TRBJ1-2; D gene unclear. The CDR3 consists of 11 residues. V dropped 4 bases and J dropped 7 bases, with 6 bases sitting between them. Germline loops: CDR1 KGHDR, CDR2 SFDVKD. The CDR3 DNA is TGTGCCACCAGTGACACTTCTGGCTACACCTTC. The encoded protein is CATSDTSGYTF.

This clonotype has ten or more counts. The genes are TRBV9 and TRBJ1-1; D call uncertain. The V end lost 2 bases, the J end lost 1 base, and 9 bases lay between the germline ends. The CDR3 has 14 amino acids. Germline V gene lookup returns CDR1 SGDLS and CDR2 YYNGEE. The CDR3 region is CASSVLDGNTEAFF. The CDR3 region has the DNA TGTGCCAGCAGCGTCCTGGACGGGAACACTGAAGCTTTCTTT.

The chain is built from TRBV20-1 and TRBJ2-5; 9 positions agree with TRBD2. Trimming removed 6 bases from V and 2 bases from J; junction bases left unmatched: 13. This CDR3 comprises 16 residues. Per germline, CDR1 DFQATT and CDR2 SNEGSKA (reference sequence). The CDR3 nucleotides read TGCAGTGCCACGCACCCAGCGGGGGGCGGGCAAGAGACCCAGTACTTC. Amino acids: CSATHPAGGGQETQYF.

Comment on this clonotype: A single base separates this from a much larger clone, so it may be a read error. The chain joins TRBV7-9 to TRBJ2-6; no firm D call. Germline V gene data show CDR1 as SEHNR and CDR2 as FQNEAQ (reference sequence). Deletions cut 3 bases from V and 3 bases from J, with 12 bases between. The length of the CDR3 is 16 residues. CDR3 residues: CASSFGHNCGANVLTF. The CDR3 nucleotides are TGTGCCAGCAGCTTCGGGCATAACTGTGGGGCCAACGTCCTGACTTTC.

There are a few counts of this clonotype. The gene calls are TRBV29-1 and TRBJ1-2; TRBD1 matches at 8 bases. The V gene end was trimmed by 7 bases and the J gene end by 4 bases; junction bases not matched to a gene: 11. Germline CDR1 reads SQVTM; CDR2 reads ANQGSEA. This CDR3 spans 14 amino acids. In DNA, the CDR3 is TGCAGCGCTATTCGGACAGGGAGGCCCTATGGCTACACCTTC. It yields the protein CSAIRTGRPYGYTF.

The sample holds a few counts of this clonotype. The gene calls are TRBV12-3 or TRBV12-4 and TRBJ1-5; D is undetermined. This CDR3 region has 15 residues. Trimming cost V 4 bases and J 1 base, with 11 bases left between them. In nucleotides, the CDR3 is TGTGCCAGCAGTTCCGAAAGCATGAGCAATCAGCCCCAGCATTTT. Translation: CASSSESMSNQPQHF.

This clonotype was observed a handful of times. The chain links TRBV20-1 to TRBJ1-5; 8 bases are shared with TRBD1. Germline lookup yields CDR1 DFQATT and CDR2 SNEGSKA (reference sequence). V trimming: 3 bases; J trimming: 3 bases; junction bases outside the gene matches: 7. This CDR3 is built from 15 residues. In DNA, the CDR3 is TGCAGTGCTAGTCCCGGGACAGGAGACAATCAGCCCCAGCATTTT. Its translation is CSASPGTGDNQPQHF.

This clonotype was seen more than once but under ten times. The rearrangement links TRBV25-1 to TRBJ2-7; 8 bases match TRBD1. The CDR3 sequence is 16 residues long. Per the germline V gene, CDR1 is MGHDK and CDR2 is SYGVNS. V dropped 5 bases and J dropped 4; count of bases not matched to a gene: 13. Here the CDR3 reads CASSSGGQGHPYEQYF. The CDR3 nucleotides are TGTGCCAGCAGTTCCGGCGGACAGGGACACCCGTACGAGCAGTACTTC.